One and the same sample provided the 8 T cell receptor beta chains below, sequenced in a study of CD8+ T cells in alopecia areata. Sequencing templates came from extracted RNA that was reverse transcribed into cDNA. The method was immunoSEQ multiplex PCR; TCRdb's version includes in-frame clones alone and lacks a portion of them. This sample comprises 200,000 to 300,000 clones, none seen once only. Sorting of pooled cutaneous lymph node cells was based on CD4, CD8alpha, NKG2D, NKG2ACE and other markers. The material sequenced was CD4+ T cells sorted from a lymph node. Source of these receptors: a C3H/HeJ mouse with alopecia areata. As its MHC haplotype, the strain has H2-k.

In its sample, this clone was seen a few times. Genes and germline come from the mouse. The missing CDR3 end, 4 residues past where the read stops, is filled in from the germline J gene. This chain joins TRBV13-2 and TRBJ1-2; D perhaps matches TRBD1 (6 bases). Trimming removed 3 bases from V and 1 base from J, with 16 bases in between. The germline gives CDR1 NNHNN, CDR2 SYGAGS (reference sequence). The CDR3 runs 16 residues. The covered CDR3 bases are TGTGCCAGCGGTGGCCGAGTGGCAGGGGAAAACTCC. It is translated as CASGGRVAGENS. The entire CDR3 is CASGGRVAGENSDYTF.

In its sample, this clone was seen a few times. Gene names and germline match the mouse. Read data end 4 residues before the CDR3 end; the end is taken from the germline J gene. The chain carries TRBV31 and TRBJ2-3; 7 bases map to TRBD2. The germline V gene has CDR1 GKSSPN and CDR2 SITVG. V trimming: 0 bases; J trimming: 1 base; junction bases outside the gene matches: 1. The CDR3 extends over 14 amino acids. The part of the CDR3 DNA that was read is TGTGCCTGGAGTCTAGACTGGGGTGCAGAA. Amino acids: CAWSLDWGAE. The CDR3 in its entirety is CAWSLDWGAETLYF.

This clone was recorded a few times. Gene names refer to mouse genes. The sequence runs out 4 residues before the end of the CDR3; the remainder is reconstructed from the germline J gene. This chain connects TRBV19 to TRBJ2-2; perhaps TRBD2 as D (7 bases). The V and J ends lost 2 bases and 5 bases respectively, with 10 bases between them. Germline CDR1 is FNHDT and CDR2 is SITEND (reference sequence). This CDR3 has 14 residues. This CDR3 reads CASSMGGATGQLYF. The part of the CDR3 DNA that was read is TGTGCCAGCAGTATGGGGGGCGCAACCGGG.

As to this clone: The gene names here belong to mouse. The read falls 4 residues short of the CDR3 end, and the missing part is taken from the germline J gene. The V call is TRBV13-2, the J call TRBJ2-7; 9 bases align to TRBD2. The CDR3 is made up of 16 amino acids. Germline lookup yields CDR1 NNHNN and CDR2 SYGAGS (reference sequence). Germline trimming cut 1 base from V and 0 bases from J; bases unmatched to any gene: 5. The part of the CDR3 DNA that was read is TGTGCCAGCGGTGATTTTCTGGGGGGGAGCTCCTAT. This sequence encodes CASGDFLGGSSY. The entire CDR3 reads CASGDFLGGSSYEQYF.

As concerns this clone: These gene names are mouse names. Read coverage stops 4 residues before the CDR3 terminus; the germline J gene supplies the remainder. The chain couples TRBV1 to TRBJ2-3; D unresolved. There are 15 residues in the CDR3. In germline, CDR1 is NSQYPW, CDR2 LRSPGD (reference sequence). Trimming left V 0 bases short and J 0 bases short, with 7 bases between. The chain's CDR3 is CTCSAEEGSAETLYF. The part of the CDR3 DNA that was read is TGCACCTGCAGTGCAGAGGAGGGTAGTGCAGAA. Full variable domain (missing parts from reference TRBV1 and TRBJ2-3): VTLLEQNPRWRLVPRGQAVNLRCILKNSQYPWMSWYQQDLQKQLQWLFTLRSPGDKEVKSLPGADYLATRVTDTELRLQVANMSQGRTLYCTCSAEEGSAETLYFGSGTRLTVL.

Only a few counts were recorded for this clone. Mouse gene names and germline throughout. The CDR3 end lies 4 residues beyond the end of the read and is filled in from the germline J gene. The same CDR3 can be traced to other DNA sequences in this sample. This chain joins TRBV19 and TRBJ2-3, with TRBD2 identical over 10 bases. Germline trimming cut 5 bases from V and 3 bases from J; bases unmatched to any gene: 6. CDR3 size: 15 residues. CDR1 FNHDT and CDR2 SITEND come from the germline V gene (reference sequence). The sequenced CDR3 bases are TGTGCCAGCAGCCCACCGGGACTGGGGGCAGAA. Translated, it gives CASSPPGLGAE. The whole CDR3 reads CASSPPGLGAETLYF.

Concerning this clone itself: Germline and genes here are mouse. The read gets to within 4 residues of the CDR3 end, and the germline J gene fills in the rest. V is TRBV13-2 and J is TRBJ2-1; TRBD2 matches 11 bases. This CDR3 region has 15 residues. The ends lost 0 bases at V and 5 bases at J; junction bases unmatched: 1. From germline, CDR1 is NNHNN and CDR2 SYGAGS (reference sequence). The CDR3 DNA, read in part, is TGTGCCAGCGGTGATGCGGGACTGGGGGATGCT. Translation: CASGDAGLGDA. The whole CDR3 region reads CASGDAGLGDAEQFF.

This clone has more than one count but fewer than ten. The genes and germline here are from mouse. Sequencing ends 4 residues short of the CDR3 end; the germline J gene provides the rest. The same CDR3 is also encoded by other DNA sequences in this sample. This sequence joins TRBV19 and TRBJ2-5; no firm D call. CDR1 FNHDT and CDR2 SITEND come from the germline V gene (reference sequence). V lost 3 bases and J lost 0, with 5 bases in between. The CDR3 runs 13 residues. The sequenced part of the CDR3 DNA is TGTGCCAGCAGTACTGGTAACCAAGAC. It yields the protein CASSTGNQD. The full CDR3 protein reads CASSTGNQDTQYF.